The sequence of this TCR beta chain was determined in a study of T cells in Graves' hyperthyroidism and ophthalmopathy. This clonotype appeared once. It was RNA transcripts that yielded the amplified TCR beta CDR3 regions. Using the HTBI primer set, a first-round RT-PCR was run on the TCR CDR3. TCRdb redid the calling of the multiplex PCR reads with MiXCR, one entry per CDR3 protein. There are around 520,000 distinct CDR3 sequences in the sample; 12% to 15% occur only once, and around 14% lies in the top ten. J was trimmed by 7 bases and V by 3 bases; bases with no gene match: 6. Germline loops: CDR1 SGHRS, CDR2 YFSETQ. This CDR3 is built from 15 residues.

This TCR was sampled from a woman in her 40s with Graves' hyperthyroidism. This sequence joins TRBV5-1 and TRBJ1-6; TRBD1 matches 8 bases. The sequencing sample was made of blood. CDR3 sequence: CASSSPGQENSPLHF. CDR3 DNA sequence: TGCGCCAGCAGCTCTCCGGGACAGGAGAATTCACCCCTCCACTTT.